This TCR beta chain emerged from a study of blood T cells in healthy people across ages (dated by TCRdb to between 2014 and 2017). Broadly, across the study: In model experiments, template switching captured about one uniquely barcoded TCR beta cDNA molecule for every two T cells. Donors of different ages were randomly distributed across sequencing lanes to avoid experimental bias. The donors were split into four age groups: young (average 16 years), middle-aged (more than 35), aged (more than 55) and long-lived (about 74). The study measured age-related changes in TCR beta repertoire diversity using deep sequencing normalized with unique cDNA molecular identifiers. For two donors (one aged 18 to 29 and one aged 80 or older), the study analyzed two additional independent replicas of 1 million unique cDNA reads from the same blood draw. Findings and caveats that apply to the study as a whole: As age increased, observed TCR beta diversity per million T cells dropped in a roughly linear way, and a significant reduction was already evident by age 40. Total diversity estimates from one million sequenced T cells were considered lower bounds and underestimates. Compared with the aged group, more naive CD4+ T cells, fewer expanded clones and increased TCR diversity were shown by the long-lived group, suggesting age selection. A strong correlation was found between observed TCR beta diversity and the percentage of naive T cells measured by flow cytometry. The CMV infection status of donors was not known, potentially confounding age-related changes in expanded clonotypes. Bulk unsorted PBMC profiling prevented conclusive comparison of naive and antigen-experienced compartments.

A note on this clonotype: The specificity of this receptor is unknown. Qualities for individual bases were not recorded, and no much larger clone is one base off.

Receptors were amplified or captured by 5' RACE. Sequencer: Illumina HiSeq 2500. A second 7 to 11 cycle PCR used a sample-barcoded 5' primer and a J-beta primer mix. A unique molecular identifier was introduced onto each TCR beta cDNA molecule by a template-switch 5' adaptor carrying 12 random nucleotides. At least 3 million CDR3-containing paired-end reads were obtained from each sample. First-strand cDNA was synthesized from all RNA with the Mint cDNA synthesis kit, primed by a TRBC-specific oligonucleotide. Following uracil-DNA glycosylase treatment, a first 18-cycle PCR with universal primers M1SS and BC2_uni_R was performed on all cDNA. The authors' analysis ran thus. Normalization of each sample was performed by random selection of 1 million high-quality reads, each carrying a distinct molecular identifier. Reads sharing molecular identifiers were discarded rather than binned into consensus sequences. MiTCR, run with a Q25 quality threshold and the strictest error-elimination algorithm, handled CDR3 identification, clonotype clustering and error correction. Lower-bound total TCR beta diversity was estimated with a nonparametric unseen species model using Euler transformation. TCRdb passed the public sequencing reads through fastp at Q25 and MiXCR, retaining productive beta sequences. Every entry covers one CDR3 protein and lists the most common genes and DNA from its rows. The authors' filters were not applied to this entry. The sample records some 780,000 distinct CDR3 sequences, about 61% of which are singletons. The ten top clones hold 25% to 30% of the sample.

Systemically healthy Caucasian individuals from Russia, 35 to 40 in total and aged about 6 to 90 years, were included as donors. About 9.8 milliliters of peripheral blood were drawn from each donor into EDTA-treated Vacutainer tubes. Ficoll-Paque density-gradient centrifugation was used to isolate PBMCs, with at least 6 million obtained per sample. Total RNA, at least 6 micrograms per sample, was extracted from PBMCs with Trizol reagent. The percentages of naive CD45RAhigh/CD27high T cells were determined by flow cytometry on a PBMC aliquot from every donor. The junction shows trimming of 0 bases on V and 8 bases on J, and the gene matches do not reach 9 bases of it. The germline V gene gives CDR1 as SQVTM and CDR2 as ANQGSEA. Including the terminal cysteine and phenylalanine, the CDR3 comprises 17 residues. The sequence is cut down to CDR3 DNA, 51 bases in frame from base 1.

This sequence originates from a middle-aged man in good health. Material: blood. The V gene is TRBV29-1 and the J gene is TRBJ2-1; 14 central nucleotides agree with TRBD2. The nucleotides are TGCAGCGTTGAAGAGGCGGGACTAGCGGGAGCCCCGGATGAGCAGTTCTTC. This codes for CSVEEAGLAGAPDEQFF.